These 24 T cell receptor beta chains originate from one sample sequenced in a study of follicular helper T cells after annual influenza vaccination. Time point: 2013-2014 season, 7 days after vaccination. Using immunoSEQ multiplex PCR, the repertoire was profiled, and TCRdb retains in-frame clones only, with some absent. This table has roughly 9,200 clones, 84% appearing once. The input for sequencing was CXCR5- memory CD4+ T cells sorted from blood, taken 7 days after influenza vaccination. These receptors all stem from an adult who received the influenza vaccine.

The chain links TRBV2 to TRBJ2-7, with no clear D. Germline loops: CDR1 SNHLY, CDR2 FYNNEI. Trimming removed 1 base from V and 3 bases from J, with 10 bases in between. The CDR3 consists of 14 residues. The CDR3, as DNA: TGTGCCAGCAGTGAAGGCAGCGAAAGCTACGAGCAGTACTTC. This encodes CASSEGSESYEQYF.

This clone was seen more than once but under ten times. The gene calls are TRBV7-2 and TRBJ1-5; D not resolved. The CDR3 loop spans 13 amino acids. Germline V lookup: CDR1 SGHTA, CDR2 FQGNSA. V was cut by 1 base and J by 6 bases, with 7 bases left in between. DNA for the CDR3: TGTGCCAGCAGCTTAGACAGACTTCAGCCCCAGCATTTT. Its translation is CASSLDRLQPQHF.

The J gene is TRBJ2-3, the V gene TRBV11-2, with 7 nucleotides matching TRBD1. V shed 5 bases, J shed 5 bases, and the junction held 10 bases outside the gene matches. Per the germline V gene, CDR1 is SGHAT and CDR2 is FQNNGV. The CDR3 runs to 15 residues. CDR3 in DNA: TGTGCCAGCAGCCCTCGACAGGGCTGGGAAGATACGCAGTATTTT. This translates into CASSPRQGWEDTQYF.

CDR3 nucleotides: TGTGCCTGGAGCCTTCCGGGGACTAACCGGGGGACCCAGTACTTC. Translated: CAWSLPGTNRGTQYF. This chain connects TRBV30 to TRBJ2-5, with TRBD2 identical over 7 bases. Per germline, CDR1 GTSNPN and CDR2 SVGIG (reference sequence). V lost 3 bases to trimming and J lost 7 bases; unmatched junction nucleotides: 14. CDR3 length equals 15 residues.

The V call is TRBV6-5, the J call TRBJ1-1, with D unclear. Germline CDR1 and CDR2: MNHEY and SVGAGI. V lost 4 bases and J 1 base, leaving 10 bases between the germline ends. The CDR3 contains 14 residues. The CDR3 nucleotides are TGTGCCAGCAGTTCCTTGGGCACGAACACTGAAGCTTTCTTT. Translation gives CASSSLGTNTEAFF.

The rearrangement links TRBV6-1 to TRBJ1-6, with 7 nucleotides matching TRBD1. V shed 2 bases, J shed 5 bases, and the junction held 6 bases outside the gene matches. Germline V gene sequence: CDR1 MNHNS, CDR2 SASEGT. The CDR3 consists of 16 residues. CDR3 protein: CASSEKPGGHNSPLHF. DNA of the CDR3: TGTGCCAGCAGTGAAAAGCCAGGGGGTCATAATTCACCCCTCCACTTT.

On this clone itself: Germline is not matched at one junction end, which may reflect a read error. Other DNA variants within this sample encode the same CDR3. The CDR3 DNA follows: TGTGCCAGCAGCTTAACCCCAGGCTATGGCTATACCTTC. Translating gives CASSLTPGYGYTF. The chain joins TRBV7-8 to TRBJ1-2; D gene unclear. The CDR3 length is 13 residues. In germline, CDR1 is SGHVS, CDR2 FQNEAQ.

The chain carries TRBV28 and TRBJ1-2; 10 bases are a match to TRBD1. V lost 1 base, J lost 8 bases, and 7 bases stayed unmatched. The CDR3 has 15 amino acids. Looked up from germline, CDR1 is MDHEN and CDR2 is SYDVKM. CDR3 loop: CASSLYETGGWGYTF. The DNA of the CDR3 is TGTGCCAGCAGTTTATACGAGACAGGGGGCTGGGGCTACACCTTC.

This chain links TRBV28 with TRBJ2-4; D unresolved. The CDR3 length is 12 residues. Looked up from germline, CDR1 is MDHEN and CDR2 is SYDVKM. Trimming removed 6 bases at V and 12 bases at J, with 15 bases between. The CDR3 nucleotides are TGTGCCAGCAGCTCCGCCGAGGTCGGTCAGTACTTC. Protein sequence: CASSSAEVGQYF.

V usage is TRBV7-2 and J usage is TRBJ2-3; D gene unclear. Germline loops: CDR1 SGHTA, CDR2 FQGNSA. CDR3 length: 16 residues. Trimming stripped 1 base from V and 2 bases from J, with 13 bases between. This chain's CDR3 is CASSLVPPTPTDTQYF. For the CDR3, the DNA is TGTGCCAGCAGCTTAGTCCCACCAACACCCACAGATACGCAGTATTTT. Filled out from reference TRBV7-2 and TRBJ2-3, the complete variable domain reads GAGVSQSPSNKVTEKGKDVELRCDPISGHTALYWYRQSLGQGLEFLIYFQGNSAPDKSGLPSDRFSAERTGGSVSTLTIQRTQQEDSAVYLCASSLVPPTPTDTQYFGPGTRLTVL.

This chain uses TRBV28 with TRBJ1-1; 7 bases match TRBD1. This CDR3 is built from 15 residues. Trimming at V came to 2 bases and at J to 7 bases, leaving 10 bases not matched to a gene. The V gene's germline CDR1 is MDHEN and CDR2 SYDVKM. The DNA for the CDR3 is TGTGCCAGCAGTTTACACGATCCAGGGGGTGGTGAAGCTTTCTTT. Translated: CASSLHDPGGGEAFF.

The chain carries TRBV18 and TRBJ2-7; possibly TRBD1 for D (5 bases). The CDR3 runs to 15 residues. CDR1 is KGHSH, CDR2 LQKENI, per germline. V dropped 2 bases and J dropped 7 bases, with 18 bases sitting between them. The CDR3 DNA is TGTGCCAGCTCACCATCCGGCAGGGATGTTGGAGAGCAGTACTTC. It specifies CASSPSGRDVGEQYF.

This chain links TRBV6-5 with TRBJ2-6; D gene ambiguous. This CDR3 has 16 amino acids. With 4 bases removed from V and 3 bases from J, the gap between germline ends came to 13 bases. CDR1 and CDR2 (germline): MNHEY, SVGAGI. The CDR3 reads CASSSPVAGGANVLTF. In DNA, the CDR3 is TGTGCCAGCAGTTCCCCAGTAGCCGGTGGGGCCAACGTCCTGACTTTC.

This clone showed up just a few times. The genes are TRBV7-9 and TRBJ1-2; D is undetermined. The CDR3 is 15 residues long. Trimming left V 2 bases short and J 4 bases short, with 14 bases between. Germline lookup yields CDR1 SEHNR and CDR2 FQNEAQ (reference sequence). The CDR3 loop reads CASSLNGVAGYGYTF. The CDR3 DNA reads TGTGCCAGCAGCTTAAATGGGGTAGCGGGCTATGGCTACACCTTC.

V is TRBV30 and J is TRBJ1-1; no definite D call. The germline CDR1 and CDR2 sequences are GTSNPN and SVGIG (reference sequence). The CDR3 length is 15 residues. The germline V and J ends were trimmed by 2 bases and 1 base, with 14 bases remaining between them. CDR3 loop: CAWSNPSGGNTEAFF. CDR3 sequence (DNA): TGTGCCTGGAGTAATCCCTCGGGAGGGAACACTGAAGCTTTCTTT.

This chain's CDR3 is CASSAQGSGGELFF. CDR3 sequence (DNA): TGTGCCAGCAGCGCACAGGGTAGTGGCGGGGAGCTGTTTTTT. V and J are TRBV7-9 and TRBJ2-2; the D gene is possibly TRBD1 (6 bases). Trimming shortened V by 5 bases and J by 7 bases, and 14 bases separated the two germline ends. Germline CDR1 reads SEHNR; CDR2 reads FQNEAQ (reference sequence). This CDR3 region has 14 residues.

The chain is built from TRBV7-9 and TRBJ1-2; D may be TRBD1 (5 bases). V dropped 4 bases and J dropped 6 bases, with 12 bases sitting between them. CDR1 is SEHNR, CDR2 FQNEAQ, per germline (reference sequence). The CDR3 runs 13 residues. CDR3 protein: CASSSGRSNGYTF. The CDR3 DNA sequence: TGTGCCAGCAGCTCGGGACGGAGTAATGGCTACACCTTC.

The chain uses TRBV7-3 and TRBJ2-2, with unresolved D. There are 12 residues in the CDR3. Trimming removed 5 bases at V and 8 bases at J, with 9 bases between. Germline CDR1 reads SGHTA; CDR2 reads FQGTGA. CDR3 nucleotides: TGTGCCAGCAGCCCCGTCAAAGGGGAGCTGTTTTTT. This translates into CASSPVKGELFF.

In its sample, this clone was seen a few times. The rearrangement links TRBV18 to TRBJ1-2; possible D gene TRBD1, 5 bases. The CDR3 consists of 15 residues. The V gene's germline CDR1 is KGHSH and CDR2 LQKENI. V lost 3 bases and J lost 3, with 14 bases in between. CDR3 coding DNA: TGTGCCAGCTCACCCGTGATCCAGGGTGACTATGGCTACACCTTC. Translation gives CASSPVIQGDYGYTF.

The rearrangement uses TRBV19 and TRBJ2-1; weak D call: TRBD2 (5 bases). V dropped 3 bases and J dropped 1 base, with 16 bases sitting between them. Germline lookup yields CDR1 LNHDA and CDR2 SQIVND (reference sequence). The CDR3 runs 17 residues. CDR3 in amino acids: CASSMTPLATSYNEQFF. Here the CDR3 DNA reads TGTGCCAGTAGTATGACGCCCCTAGCAACGTCCTACAATGAGCAGTTCTTC.

The chain is built from TRBV10-3 and TRBJ2-1, with unresolved D. The CDR3 extends over 11 amino acids. Between the trimmed V and J ends, which lost 3 bases and 9 bases, there was a span of 6 bases. The germline CDR1 and CDR2 sequences are ENHRY and SYGVKD. The CDR3 DNA reads TGTGCCATCAGTGATACCGGTGAGCAGTTCTTC. The encoded protein is CAISDTGEQFF.

This rearrangement joins TRBV19 to TRBJ2-1; 9 bases line up with TRBD2. With 9 bases clipped from V and 11 bases from J, the junction kept 20 bases outside the gene matches. The CDR3 spans 16 residues. CDR1 and CDR2 (germline): LNHDA, SQIVND (reference sequence). The CDR3 region has the DNA TGTGCCAGCCACAAGCGGGGGGACTGGGATAAGGGGCAGCAGTTCTTC. It is translated as CASHKRGDWDKGQQFF. The full variable domain, its missing parts supplied by reference TRBV19 and TRBJ2-1, is DGGITQSPKYLFRKEGQNVTLSCEQNLNHDAMYWYRQDPGQGLRLIYYSQIVNDFQKGDIAEGYSVSREKKESFPLTVTSAQKNPTAFYLCASHKRGDWDKGQQFFGPGTRLTVL.

This chain joins TRBV19 and TRBJ2-2; D is unclear. Germline V gives CDR1 LNHDA, CDR2 SQIVND (reference sequence). V lost 1 base to trimming and J lost 4 bases, with 1 base between them. This CDR3 comprises 12 residues. CDR3 residues: CASSIATGELFF. In nucleotides, the CDR3 is TGTGCCAGTAGTATAGCCACCGGGGAGCTGTTTTTT.

The chain carries TRBV4-1 and TRBJ2-3; TRBD1 matches 9 bases. Trimming removed 5 bases from V and 5 bases from J; junction bases left unmatched: 5. The CDR3 runs to 14 residues. Germline CDR1 MGHRA, CDR2 YSYEKL. The DNA of the CDR3 is TGCGCCAGCAGCGGAACGGACAGGGGAGATACGCAGTATTTT. As protein: CASSGTDRGDTQYF.